This is a list of T cell receptor beta chains from one sample in a study of CD8+CD57+ T cells in acquired aplastic anemia. TCRdb used MiXCR to reprocess the reads, holding one entry per CDR3 protein. Of some 120,000 distinct CDR3 sequences in the sample, about 48% were seen once. The specimen was sorted CD4+, CD8+, or CD8+CD57+ T cells (not recorded which) from PBMCs. All receptors come from a human donor in good health, serving as a control. Each CDR3 is given with its conserved first and last residue. D genes are given only for firm matches. Not all rows give a size; the values are once, few, many and, for expanded clones, a class.

clone size,V gene,J gene,D gene,CDR3 protein,CDR3 DNA
few,TRBV19,TRBJ2-2,TRBD2,CASSMGLAGGRFTGELFF,TGTGCCAGTAGTATGGGACTAGCGGGGGGGCGGTTTACCGGGGAGCTGTTTTTT
.,TRBV12-3/TRBV12-4,TRBJ1-2,.,CASSLRGARGGYTF,TGTGCCAGCAGTTTACGGGGGGCGCGAGGGGGCTACACCTTC
.,TRBV12-3/TRBV12-4,TRBJ1-3,.,CASSSPGRLMENTIYF,TGTGCCAGCAGTTCACCGGGACGCTTAATGGAGAACACCATATATTTT
few,TRBV12-3/TRBV12-4,TRBJ2-2,TRBD1,CASRSGGSNTGELFF,TGTGCCAGCAGGTCAGGGGGCTCGAACACCGGGGAGCTGTTTTTT
.,TRBV4-3,TRBJ2-1,TRBD1,CASSQEGTGNEQFF,TGCGCCAGCAGCCAAGAGGGGACAGGGAATGAGCAGTTCTTC
many,TRBV6-5,TRBJ2-3,TRBD2,CASSSGLAGDTDTQYF,TGTGCCAGCAGTTCGGGACTAGCGGGGGACACAGATACGCAGTATTTT
many,TRBV2,TRBJ2-3,.,CASSEEGDTQYF,TGTGCCAGCAGTGAAGAAGGAGATACGCAGTATTTT
.,TRBV19,TRBJ1-5,.,CASSISGNNQPQHF,TGTGCCAGTAGTATTTCGGGGAACAATCAGCCCCAGCATTTT
.,TRBV4-1,TRBJ2-3,TRBD1,CASSQDGWTGGGTDTQYF,TGCGCCAGCAGCCAAGATGGTTGGACAGGGGGGGGCACAGATACGCAGTATTTT
many,TRBV12-3/TRBV12-4,TRBJ2-3,.,CASSPVGLADTQYF,TGTGCCAGCAGCCCCGTGGGGCTTGCAGATACGCAGTATTTT
many,TRBV6-2/TRBV6-3,TRBJ2-7,.,CASSGDFSEQYF,TGTGCCAGCTCAGGGGACTTCAGCGAGCAGTACTTC
.,TRBV24-1,TRBJ1-4,TRBD1,CATSAPTTGQSNEKLFF,TGTGCCACCAGTGCCCCCACGACGGGACAGTCCAATGAAAAACTGTTTTTT
.,TRBV19,TRBJ2-7,.,CASSPSRSYEQYF,TGTGCCAGTAGTCCGAGCAGATCCTACGAGCAGTACTTC
.,TRBV25-1,TRBJ1-2,.,CASVGQGKVYGYTF,TGTGCCAGCGTGGGGCAGGGGAAGGTCTATGGCTACACCTTC
many,TRBV7-2,TRBJ1-6,.,CASSLNHRATNSPLHF,TGTGCCAGCAGCTTGAATCACCGGGCTACCAATTCACCCCTCCACTTT
many,TRBV18,TRBJ1-2,TRBD1,CASSPIDAGDRAGYTF,TGTGCCAGCTCACCGATAGATGCCGGGGACAGGGCTGGCTACACCTTC
.,TRBV7-6,TRBJ2-2,.,CASSLGPGRGTGELFF,TGTGCCAGCAGCTTAGGGCCTGGACGGGGCACCGGGGAGCTGTTTTTT
.,TRBV19,TRBJ1-1,.,CASSIGGWDTEAFF,TGTGCCAGTAGTATAGGAGGGTGGGACACTGAAGCTTTCTTT
many,TRBV6-1,TRBJ1-6,TRBD1,CASSGTGLRAPLHF,TGTGCCAGCAGTGGGACAGGCCTGAGGGCACCCCTCCACTTT
.,TRBV20-1,TRBJ1-1,.,CSAQGLTEAFF,TGCAGTGCTCAAGGGTTGACTGAAGCTTTCTTT
.,TRBV7-3,TRBJ1-1,.,CASSLAIQGNTEAFF,TGTGCCAGCAGCTTAGCGATACAGGGGAACACTGAAGCTTTCTTT
medium-sized,TRBV10-1,TRBJ2-7,.,CASRDGAQDEQYF,TGCGCCAGCAGGGATGGAGCCCAGGACGAGCAGTACTTC
.,TRBV4-2,TRBJ2-7,TRBD2,CASSQVSGGADLNEQYF,TGTGCCAGCAGCCAAGTTAGCGGGGGGGCCGATCTGAACGAGCAGTACTTC
.,TRBV7-6,TRBJ1-5,.,CASSLAVDQPQHF,TGTGCCAGCAGCTTAGCGGTCGATCAGCCCCAGCATTTT
few,TRBV7-9,TRBJ1-6,TRBD1,CASSTGQGDSPLHF,TGTGCCAGCAGCACTGGACAGGGGGATTCACCCCTCCACTTT
.,TRBV5-6,TRBJ2-7,TRBD2,CASSLGVAGAYEQYF,TGTGCCAGCAGCTTAGGGGTAGCGGGGGCCTACGAGCAGTACTTC
.,TRBV10-3,TRBJ2-3,TRBD2,CAISLAGGQDTQYF,TGTGCCATCTCACTAGCGGGGGGTCAAGATACGCAGTATTTT
.,TRBV10-2,TRBJ2-5,.,CASGGRVQETQYF,TGCGCCTCCGGGGGCAGGGTCCAAGAGACCCAGTACTTC
.,TRBV10-3,TRBJ1-1,.,CAIREVGTEAFF,TGTGCCATCAGGGAAGTTGGAACTGAAGCTTTCTTT
.,TRBV24-1,TRBJ2-3,TRBD2,CATSAWREGTDTQYF,TGTGCCACCAGTGCGTGGCGGGAGGGCACAGATACGCAGTATTTT
.,TRBV2,TRBJ1-2,.,CASSLTWGGTF,TGTGCCAGCAGCTTAACGTGGGGCGGCACCTTC
.,TRBV6-1,TRBJ1-2,TRBD1,CASRGTGTGYGYTF,TGTGCCAGCAGGGGGACAGGGACTGGTTATGGCTACACCTTC
.,TRBV20-1,TRBJ1-5,.,CSARDLSGPQHF,TGCAGTGCTAGAGACTTATCGGGGCCCCAGCATTTT
.,TRBV25-1,TRBJ1-5,.,CASSDNEGYSNQPQHF,TGTGCCAGCAGTGACAATGAGGGCTATAGCAATCAGCCCCAGCATTTT
many,TRBV6-1,TRBJ1-2,.,CASSLQLGANYGYTF,TGTGCCAGCAGTCTGCAGTTAGGGGCAAACTATGGCTACACCTTC
.,TRBV7-9,TRBJ1-1,.,CASTRTENTEAFF,TGTGCCAGCACTCGGACGGAGAACACTGAAGCTTTCTTT
.,TRBV2,TRBJ1-2,TRBD1,CASSGQENNYGYTF,TGTGCCAGCAGCGGACAGGAAAATAACTATGGCTACACCTTC
.,TRBV19,TRBJ1-5,.,CASKADMSNQPQHF,TGTGCCAGTAAAGCAGACATGAGCAATCAGCCCCAGCATTTT
many,TRBV5-6,TRBJ1-2,.,CASSLEVARGYTF,TGTGCCAGCAGCTTGGAGGTGGCCAGGGGCTACACCTTC
.,TRBV4-1,TRBJ2-7,TRBD1,CASSEQGAYEQYF,TGCGCCAGCAGCGAACAGGGGGCGTACGAGCAGTACTTC
many,TRBV6-5,TRBJ2-1,.,CASMRFPSSYNEQFF,TGTGCCAGCATGAGGTTCCCTAGCTCCTACAATGAGCAGTTCTTC
many,TRBV9,TRBJ2-1,.,CASSVDVGASSYNEQFF,TGTGCCAGCAGCGTAGATGTCGGGGCCAGCTCCTACAATGAGCAGTTCTTC
.,TRBV12-3/TRBV12-4,TRBJ1-2,.,CASSLDERGHGYTF,TGTGCCAGCAGTTTAGACGAAAGGGGTCATGGCTACACCTTC
.,TRBV3-1,TRBJ1-2,.,CASRVSPPGGYTF,TGTGCCAGCAGGGTATCCCCACCAGGTGGCTACACCTTC
many,TRBV18,TRBJ2-3,.,CASSPPTYTQYF,TGTGCCAGCTCACCACCCACATATACGCAGTATTTT
many,TRBV7-2,TRBJ2-1,TRBD2,CASSLTSESYNEQFF,TGTGCCAGCAGCCTCACTAGCGAGAGTTACAATGAGCAGTTCTTC
many,TRBV7-2,TRBJ2-1,TRBD1,CASSLATGGWSEQFF,TGTGCCAGCAGCTTAGCGACAGGGGGTTGGAGTGAGCAGTTCTTC
few,TRBV29-1,TRBJ1-6,TRBD1,CSVSPGQSNSPLHF,TGCAGCGTGAGCCCGGGACAGAGCAATTCACCCCTCCACTTT
.,TRBV11-1,TRBJ1-6,TRBD1,CASSFSPGQGWSPLHF,TGTGCCAGCAGCTTTAGCCCGGGACAGGGGTGGTCACCCCTCCACTTT
.,TRBV6-4,TRBJ1-1,TRBD1,CASSQNRGGEAFF,TGTGCCAGCTCTCAGAACAGGGGAGGTGAAGCTTTTTTT
many,TRBV6-5,TRBJ2-1,.,CASRQGHEQFF,TGTGCCAGCAGACAGGGCCATGAGCAGTTCTTC
.,TRBV19,TRBJ1-6,TRBD1,CASSIDTGGESPLHF,TGTGCCAGTAGTATAGACACAGGGGGCGAGTCACCCCTCCACTTT
.,TRBV10-3,TRBJ1-6,TRBD1,CAIKIDRVGSVYNSPLHF,TGTGCCATCAAAATAGACAGGGTAGGCTCCGTTTATAATTCACCCCTCCACTTT
.,TRBV9,TRBJ2-3,.,CASSSHSGYTDTQYF,TGTGCCAGCAGCTCCCACAGCGGATACACAGATACGCAGTATTTT
many,TRBV7-7,TRBJ2-7,.,CASRERADEQYF,TGTGCCAGCAGGGAGAGGGCAGACGAGCAGTACTTC
many,TRBV6-5,TRBJ1-1,.,CATLKLGRGTEAFF,TGTGCCACCCTAAAACTGGGGAGGGGGACTGAAGCTTTCTTT
.,TRBV7-9,TRBJ1-3,.,CASSRQPNTIHF,TGTGCCAGCAGCCGACAGCCGAACACCATACATTTT
.,TRBV20-1,TRBJ2-7,.,CSATRGPPYEQYF,TGCAGTGCAACACGGGGGCCTCCCTACGAGCAGTACTTC